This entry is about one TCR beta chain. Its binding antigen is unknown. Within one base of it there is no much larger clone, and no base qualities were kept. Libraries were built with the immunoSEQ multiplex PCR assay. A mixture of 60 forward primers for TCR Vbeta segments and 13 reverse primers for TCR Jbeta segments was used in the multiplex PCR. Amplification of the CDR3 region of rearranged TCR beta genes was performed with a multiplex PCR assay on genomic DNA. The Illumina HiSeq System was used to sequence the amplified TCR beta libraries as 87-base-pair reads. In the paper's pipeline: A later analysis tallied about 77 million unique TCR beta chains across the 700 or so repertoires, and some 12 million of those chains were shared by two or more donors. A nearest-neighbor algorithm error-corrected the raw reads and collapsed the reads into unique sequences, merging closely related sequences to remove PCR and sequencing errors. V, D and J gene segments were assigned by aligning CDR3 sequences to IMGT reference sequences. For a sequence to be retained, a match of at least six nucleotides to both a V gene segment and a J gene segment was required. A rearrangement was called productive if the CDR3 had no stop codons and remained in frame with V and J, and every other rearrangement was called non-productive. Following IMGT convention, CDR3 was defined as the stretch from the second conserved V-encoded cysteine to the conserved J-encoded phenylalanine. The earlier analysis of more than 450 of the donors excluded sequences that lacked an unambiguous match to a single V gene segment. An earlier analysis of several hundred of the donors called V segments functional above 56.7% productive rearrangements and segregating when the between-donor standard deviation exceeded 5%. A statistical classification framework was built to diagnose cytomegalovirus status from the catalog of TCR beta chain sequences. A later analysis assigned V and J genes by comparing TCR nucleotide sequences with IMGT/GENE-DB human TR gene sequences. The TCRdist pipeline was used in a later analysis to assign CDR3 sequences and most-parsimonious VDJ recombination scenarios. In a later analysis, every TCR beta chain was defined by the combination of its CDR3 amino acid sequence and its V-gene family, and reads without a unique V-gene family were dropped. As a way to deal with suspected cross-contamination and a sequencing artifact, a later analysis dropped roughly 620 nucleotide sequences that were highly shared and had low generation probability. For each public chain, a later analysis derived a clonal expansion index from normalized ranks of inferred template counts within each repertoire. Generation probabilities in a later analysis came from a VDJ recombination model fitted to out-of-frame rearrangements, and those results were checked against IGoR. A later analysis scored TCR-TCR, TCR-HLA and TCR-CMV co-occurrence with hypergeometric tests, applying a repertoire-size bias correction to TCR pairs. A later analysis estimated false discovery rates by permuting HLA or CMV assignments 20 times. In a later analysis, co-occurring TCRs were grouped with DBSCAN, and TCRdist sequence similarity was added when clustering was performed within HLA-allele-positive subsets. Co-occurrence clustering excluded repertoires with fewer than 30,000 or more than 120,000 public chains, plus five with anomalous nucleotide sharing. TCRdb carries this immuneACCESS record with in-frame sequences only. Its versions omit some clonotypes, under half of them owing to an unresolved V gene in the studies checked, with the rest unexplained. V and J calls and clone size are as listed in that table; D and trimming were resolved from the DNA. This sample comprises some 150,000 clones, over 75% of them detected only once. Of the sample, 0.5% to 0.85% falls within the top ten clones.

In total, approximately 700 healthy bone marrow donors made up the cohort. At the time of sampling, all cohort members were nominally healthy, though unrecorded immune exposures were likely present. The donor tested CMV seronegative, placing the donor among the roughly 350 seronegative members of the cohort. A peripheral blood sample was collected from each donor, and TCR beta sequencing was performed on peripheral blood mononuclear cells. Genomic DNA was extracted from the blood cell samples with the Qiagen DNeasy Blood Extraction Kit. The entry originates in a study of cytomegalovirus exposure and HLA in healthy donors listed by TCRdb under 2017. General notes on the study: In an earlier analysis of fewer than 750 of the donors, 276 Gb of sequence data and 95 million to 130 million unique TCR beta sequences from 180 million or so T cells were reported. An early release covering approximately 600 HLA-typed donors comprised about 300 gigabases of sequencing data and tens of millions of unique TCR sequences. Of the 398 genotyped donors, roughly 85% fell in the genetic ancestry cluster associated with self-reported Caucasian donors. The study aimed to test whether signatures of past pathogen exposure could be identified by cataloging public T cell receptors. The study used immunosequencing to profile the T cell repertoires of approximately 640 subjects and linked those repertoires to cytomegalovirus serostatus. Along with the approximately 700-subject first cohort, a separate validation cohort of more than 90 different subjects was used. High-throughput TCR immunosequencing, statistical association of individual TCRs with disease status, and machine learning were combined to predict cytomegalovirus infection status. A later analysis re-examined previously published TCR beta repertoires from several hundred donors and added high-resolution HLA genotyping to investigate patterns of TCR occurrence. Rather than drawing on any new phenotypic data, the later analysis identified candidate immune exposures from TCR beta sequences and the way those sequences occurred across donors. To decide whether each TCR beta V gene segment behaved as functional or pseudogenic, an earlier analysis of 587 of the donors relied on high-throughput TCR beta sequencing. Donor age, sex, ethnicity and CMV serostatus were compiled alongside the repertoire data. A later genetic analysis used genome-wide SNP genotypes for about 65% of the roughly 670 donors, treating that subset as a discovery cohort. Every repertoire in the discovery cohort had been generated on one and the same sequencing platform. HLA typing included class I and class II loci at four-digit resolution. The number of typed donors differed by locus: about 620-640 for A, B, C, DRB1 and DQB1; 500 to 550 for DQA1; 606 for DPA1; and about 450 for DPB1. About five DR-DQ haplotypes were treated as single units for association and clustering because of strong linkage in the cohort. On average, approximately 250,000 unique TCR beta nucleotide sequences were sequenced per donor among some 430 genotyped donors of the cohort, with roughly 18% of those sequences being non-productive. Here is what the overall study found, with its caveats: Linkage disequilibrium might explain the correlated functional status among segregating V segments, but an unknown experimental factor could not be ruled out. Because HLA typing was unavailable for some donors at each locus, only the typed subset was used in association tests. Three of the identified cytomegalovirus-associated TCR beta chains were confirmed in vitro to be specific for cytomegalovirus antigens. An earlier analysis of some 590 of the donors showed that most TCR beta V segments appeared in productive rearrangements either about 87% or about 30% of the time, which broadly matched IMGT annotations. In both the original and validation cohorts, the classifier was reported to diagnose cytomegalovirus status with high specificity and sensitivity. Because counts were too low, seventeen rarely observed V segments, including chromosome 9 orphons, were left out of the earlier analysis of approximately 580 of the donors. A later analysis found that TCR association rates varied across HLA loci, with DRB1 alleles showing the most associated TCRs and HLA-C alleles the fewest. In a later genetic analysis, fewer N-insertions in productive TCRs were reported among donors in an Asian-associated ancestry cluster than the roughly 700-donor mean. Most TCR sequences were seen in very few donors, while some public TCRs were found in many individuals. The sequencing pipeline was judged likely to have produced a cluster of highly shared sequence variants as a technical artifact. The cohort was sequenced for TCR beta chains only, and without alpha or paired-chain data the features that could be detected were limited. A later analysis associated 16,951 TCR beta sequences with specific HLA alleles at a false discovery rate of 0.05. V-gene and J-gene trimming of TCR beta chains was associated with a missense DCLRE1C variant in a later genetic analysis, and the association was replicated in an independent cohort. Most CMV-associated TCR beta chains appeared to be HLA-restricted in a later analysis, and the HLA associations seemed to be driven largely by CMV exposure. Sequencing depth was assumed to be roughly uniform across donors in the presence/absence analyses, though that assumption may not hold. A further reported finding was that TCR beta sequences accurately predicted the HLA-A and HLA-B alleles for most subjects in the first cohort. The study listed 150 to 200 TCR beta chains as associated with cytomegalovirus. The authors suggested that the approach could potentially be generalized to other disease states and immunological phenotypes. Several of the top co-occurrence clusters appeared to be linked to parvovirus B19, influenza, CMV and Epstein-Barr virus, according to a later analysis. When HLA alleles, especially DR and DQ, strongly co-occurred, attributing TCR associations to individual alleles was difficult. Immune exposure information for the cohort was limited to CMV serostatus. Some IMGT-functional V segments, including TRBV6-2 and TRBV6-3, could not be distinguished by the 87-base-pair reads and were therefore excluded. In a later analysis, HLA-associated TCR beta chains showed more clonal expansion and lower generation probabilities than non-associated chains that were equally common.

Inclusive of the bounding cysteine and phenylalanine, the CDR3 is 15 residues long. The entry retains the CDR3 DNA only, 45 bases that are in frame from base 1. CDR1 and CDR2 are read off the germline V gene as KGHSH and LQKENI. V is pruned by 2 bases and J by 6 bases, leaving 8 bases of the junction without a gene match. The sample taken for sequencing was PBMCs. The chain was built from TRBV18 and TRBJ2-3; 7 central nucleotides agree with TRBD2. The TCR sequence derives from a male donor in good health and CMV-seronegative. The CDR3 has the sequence CASSPRGLAADTQYF. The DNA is TGTGCCAGCTCACCAAGAGGGCTAGCGGCGGATACGCAGTATTTT.